The next 4 T cell receptor beta chains were all read from a single sample in a study of monozygotic twins with inflammatory bowel disease. TCRdb reprocessed the 5' RACE reads and stores each CDR3 protein as one record, lacking DNA. The sample table sets out fewer than 400,000 distinct CDR3 sequences. Material for sequencing was blood. These receptor sequences come from a human donor with ulcerative colitis or Crohn's disease, or a healthy co-twin of an affected twin (not recorded which).

The chain combines TRBV12-3 or TRBV12-4 with TRBJ2-3. The length of the CDR3 is 15 residues. This CDR3 is CASSLARFSTDTQYF.

V is TRBV5-1 and J is TRBJ1-6; TCRdb gives TRBD1 as the D gene, but with no DNA this cannot be confirmed. This CDR3 contains 17 residues. CDR1 is SGHRS and CDR2 is YFSETQ in the germline V gene. The CDR3 region is CASSLEPSGTGGSPLHF.

The gene calls are TRBV20-1 and TRBJ2-3; TCRdb returns TRBD1, unconfirmable since there is no DNA. CDR3 size: 14 residues. From germline, CDR1 is DFQATT and CDR2 SNEGSKA (reference sequence). This chain's CDR3 is CSARGQLSTDTQYF.

This sequence joins TRBV6-4 and TRBJ1-1; TCRdb designates TRBD1, a call that cannot be tested without DNA. Looked up from germline, CDR1 is MRHNA and CDR2 is SNTAGT. The CDR3 is 15 residues long. The CDR3 loop reads CASSPDRFLNTEAFF.